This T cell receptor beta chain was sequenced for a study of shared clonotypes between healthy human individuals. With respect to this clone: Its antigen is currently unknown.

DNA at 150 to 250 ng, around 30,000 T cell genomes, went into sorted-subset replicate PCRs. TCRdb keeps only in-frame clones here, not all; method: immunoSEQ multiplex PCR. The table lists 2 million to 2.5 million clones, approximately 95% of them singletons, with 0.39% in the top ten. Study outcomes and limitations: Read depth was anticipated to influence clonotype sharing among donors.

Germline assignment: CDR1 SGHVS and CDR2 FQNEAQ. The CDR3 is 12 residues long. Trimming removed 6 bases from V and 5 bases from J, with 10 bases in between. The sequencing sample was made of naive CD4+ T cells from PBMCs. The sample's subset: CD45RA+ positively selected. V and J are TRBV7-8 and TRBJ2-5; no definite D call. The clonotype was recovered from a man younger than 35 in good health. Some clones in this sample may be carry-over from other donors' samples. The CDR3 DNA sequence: TGTGCCAGCAGTCGTCCGCCGGAGACCCAGTACTTC. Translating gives CASSRPPETQYF.